There are many counts of the clone carrying this T cell receptor (beta chain). Its antigen remains unknown. An absence of ophthalmopathy progression within 18 months meant stable Graves' hyperthyroidism. The study left out patients who had uncontrolled infection, other autoimmune disease, pregnancy or lactation. The sample is drawn from a study of T cells in Graves' hyperthyroidism and ophthalmopathy. V shed 6 bases and J shed 0 bases, with 8 bases lying between them. The CDR3 is 12 amino acids. Germline assignment: CDR1 DFQATT and CDR2 SNEGSKA (reference sequence). Overall study findings and caveats: Blood also carried most thyroid clonotypes expanded above 0.001.

Amplified regions were TCR beta CDR3 sequences from RNA transcripts. A first-round RT-PCR of the TCR CDR3 used the HTBI primer set. TCRdb reprocessed the multiplex PCR reads with MiXCR, giving one entry per CDR3 protein. Found here are hundreds of thousands of distinct CDR3 sequences, roughly 37% of them singletons; the top ten hold 7.5% to 9.5%. The chain combines TRBV20-1 with TRBJ1-1; D uncertain. The sample was blood. The clonotype originates from a man aged 18 to 29 with Graves' hyperthyroidism. CDR3: CSAVTLNTEAFF. The CDR3 nucleotides read TGCAGTGCCGTTACGTTGAACACTGAAGCTTTCTTT.